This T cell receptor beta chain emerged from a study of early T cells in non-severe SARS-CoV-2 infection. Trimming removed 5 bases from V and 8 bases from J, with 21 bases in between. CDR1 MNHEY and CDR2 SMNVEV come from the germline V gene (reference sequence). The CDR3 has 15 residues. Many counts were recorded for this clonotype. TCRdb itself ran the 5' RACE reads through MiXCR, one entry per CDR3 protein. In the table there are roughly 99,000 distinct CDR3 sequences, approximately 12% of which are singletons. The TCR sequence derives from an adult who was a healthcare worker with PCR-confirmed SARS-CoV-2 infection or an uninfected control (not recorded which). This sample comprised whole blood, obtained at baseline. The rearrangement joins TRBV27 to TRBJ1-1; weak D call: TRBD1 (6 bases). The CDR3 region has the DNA TGTGCCAGCAGTACTAGGACAGCTGTATATGAGGAAGCTTTCTTT. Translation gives CASSTRTAVYEEAFF.